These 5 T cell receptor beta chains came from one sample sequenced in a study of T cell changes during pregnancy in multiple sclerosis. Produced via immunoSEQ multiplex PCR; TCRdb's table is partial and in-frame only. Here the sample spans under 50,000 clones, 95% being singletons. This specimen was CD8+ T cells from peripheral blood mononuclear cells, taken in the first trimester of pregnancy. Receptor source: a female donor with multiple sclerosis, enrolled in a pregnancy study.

The CDR3 sequence is CSVQTGDRGLGETQYF. The CDR3 DNA follows: TGCAGCGTTCAAACTGGGGACAGGGGGCTCGGGGAGACCCAGTACTTC. V usage is TRBV29-1 and J usage is TRBJ2-5, with 12 bases aligning to TRBD1. Germline trimming cut 5 bases from V and 5 bases from J; bases unmatched to any gene: 12. CDR3 size: 16 residues. Germline lookup yields CDR1 SQVTM and CDR2 ANQGSEA.

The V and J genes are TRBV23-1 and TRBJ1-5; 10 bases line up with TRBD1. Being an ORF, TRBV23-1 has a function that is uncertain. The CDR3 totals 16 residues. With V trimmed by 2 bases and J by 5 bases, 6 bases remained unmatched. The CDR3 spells CASSQEGQGPDQPQHF. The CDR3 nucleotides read TGCGCCAGCAGTCAAGAGGGACAGGGGCCCGATCAGCCCCAGCATTTT.

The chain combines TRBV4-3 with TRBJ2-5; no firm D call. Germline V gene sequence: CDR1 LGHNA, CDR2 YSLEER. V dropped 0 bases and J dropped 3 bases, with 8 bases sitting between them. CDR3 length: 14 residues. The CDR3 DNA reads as TGCGCCAGCAGCCAAGATTGGCAGGAAGAGACCCAGTACTTC. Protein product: CASSQDWQEETQYF.

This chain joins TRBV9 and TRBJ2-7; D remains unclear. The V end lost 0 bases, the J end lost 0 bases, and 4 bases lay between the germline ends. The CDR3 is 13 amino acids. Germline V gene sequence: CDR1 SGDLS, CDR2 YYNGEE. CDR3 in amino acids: CASSVAGSYEQYF. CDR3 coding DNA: TGTGCCAGCAGCGTAGCGGGCTCCTACGAGCAGTACTTC.

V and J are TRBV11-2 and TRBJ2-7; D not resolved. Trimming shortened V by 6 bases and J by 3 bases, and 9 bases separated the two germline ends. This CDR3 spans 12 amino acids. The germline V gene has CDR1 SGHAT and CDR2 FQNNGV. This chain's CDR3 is CASSMRFYEQYF. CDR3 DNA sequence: TGTGCCAGCAGTATGAGGTTCTACGAGCAGTACTTC.